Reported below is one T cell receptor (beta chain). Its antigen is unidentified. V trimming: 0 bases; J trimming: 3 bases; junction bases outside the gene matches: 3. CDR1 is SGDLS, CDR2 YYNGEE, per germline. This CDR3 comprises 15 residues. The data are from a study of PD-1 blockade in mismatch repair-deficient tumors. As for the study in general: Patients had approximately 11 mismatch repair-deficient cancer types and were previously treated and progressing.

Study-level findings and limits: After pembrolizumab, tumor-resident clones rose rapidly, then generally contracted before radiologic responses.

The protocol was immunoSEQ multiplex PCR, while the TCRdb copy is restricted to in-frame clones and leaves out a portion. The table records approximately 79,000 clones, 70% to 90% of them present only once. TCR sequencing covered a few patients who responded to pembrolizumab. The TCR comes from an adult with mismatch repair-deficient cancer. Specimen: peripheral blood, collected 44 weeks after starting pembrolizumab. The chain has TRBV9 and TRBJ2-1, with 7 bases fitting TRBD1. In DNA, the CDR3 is TGTGCCAGCAGCGTAGAGGGGGCTAACTACAATGAGCAGTTCTTC. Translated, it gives CASSVEGANYNEQFF.